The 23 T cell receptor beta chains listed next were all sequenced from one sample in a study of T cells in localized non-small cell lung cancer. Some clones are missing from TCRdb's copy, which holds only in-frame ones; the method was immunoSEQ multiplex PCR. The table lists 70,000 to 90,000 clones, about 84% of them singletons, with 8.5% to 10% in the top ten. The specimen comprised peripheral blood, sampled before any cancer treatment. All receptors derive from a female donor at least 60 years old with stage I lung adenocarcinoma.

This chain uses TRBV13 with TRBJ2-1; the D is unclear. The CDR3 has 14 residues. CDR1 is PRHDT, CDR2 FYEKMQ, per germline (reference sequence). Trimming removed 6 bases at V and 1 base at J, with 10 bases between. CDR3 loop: CASRGQESYNEQFF. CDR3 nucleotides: TGTGCCAGCAGGGGCCAGGAGTCCTACAATGAGCAGTTCTTC.

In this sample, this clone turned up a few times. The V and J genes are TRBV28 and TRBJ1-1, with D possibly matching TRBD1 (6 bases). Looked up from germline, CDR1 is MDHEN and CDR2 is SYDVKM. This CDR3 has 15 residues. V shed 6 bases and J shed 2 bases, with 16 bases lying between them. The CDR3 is CASSSLGAINTEAFF. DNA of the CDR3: TGTGCCAGCAGCTCCTTGGGGGCAATAAACACTGAAGCTTTCTTT. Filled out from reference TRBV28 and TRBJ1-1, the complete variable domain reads DVKVTQSSRYLVKRTGEKVFLECVQDMDHENMFWYRQDPGLGLRLIYFSYDVKMKEKGDIPEGYSVSREKKERFSLILESASTNQTSMYLCASSSLGAINTEAFFGQGTRLTVV.

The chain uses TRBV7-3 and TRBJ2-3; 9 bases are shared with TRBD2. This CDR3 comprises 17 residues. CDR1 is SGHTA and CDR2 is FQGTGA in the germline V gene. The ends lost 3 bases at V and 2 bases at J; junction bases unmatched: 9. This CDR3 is CASSFEGAGGFTDTQYF. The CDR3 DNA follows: TGTGCCAGCAGCTTCGAGGGCGCGGGAGGGTTCACAGATACGCAGTATTTT.

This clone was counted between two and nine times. CDR3 sequence reads: CASSVTNYGYTF. As DNA, the CDR3 is TGTGCCAGCAGCGTAACCAACTATGGCTACACCTTC. The chain uses TRBV9 and TRBJ1-2; D not certain. With 1 base removed from V and 2 bases from J, the gap between germline ends came to 3 bases. This CDR3 is 12 amino acids long. The germline gives CDR1 SGDLS, CDR2 YYNGEE.

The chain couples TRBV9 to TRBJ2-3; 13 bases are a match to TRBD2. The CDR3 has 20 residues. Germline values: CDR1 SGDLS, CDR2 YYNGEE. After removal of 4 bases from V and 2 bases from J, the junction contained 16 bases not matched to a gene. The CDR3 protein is CASSPYQLAGGPITTDTQYF. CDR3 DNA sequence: TGTGCCAGCAGCCCATACCAACTAGCGGGAGGGCCTATTACCACAGATACGCAGTATTTT.

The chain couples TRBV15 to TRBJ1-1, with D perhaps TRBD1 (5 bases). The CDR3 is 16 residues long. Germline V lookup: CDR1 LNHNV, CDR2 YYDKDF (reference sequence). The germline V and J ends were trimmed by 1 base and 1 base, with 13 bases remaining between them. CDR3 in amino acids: CATSRVTTASNTEAFF. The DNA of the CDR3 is TGTGCCACCAGCAGAGTTACGACAGCCTCGAACACTGAAGCTTTCTTT.

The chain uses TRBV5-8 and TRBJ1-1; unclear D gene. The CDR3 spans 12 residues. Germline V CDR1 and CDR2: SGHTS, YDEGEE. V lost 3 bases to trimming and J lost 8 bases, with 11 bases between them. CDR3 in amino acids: CASSWRVSEAFF. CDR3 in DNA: TGTGCCAGCAGCTGGAGGGTATCCGAAGCTTTCTTT.

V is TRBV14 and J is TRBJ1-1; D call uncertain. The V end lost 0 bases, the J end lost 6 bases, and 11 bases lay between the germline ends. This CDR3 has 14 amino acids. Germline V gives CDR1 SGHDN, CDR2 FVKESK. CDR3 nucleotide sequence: TGTGCCAGCAGCCAAGAGATTTTGGCAGCTGAAGCTTTCTTT. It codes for CASSQEILAAEAFF. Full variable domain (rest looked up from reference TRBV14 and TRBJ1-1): EAGVTQFPSHSVIEKGQTVTLRCDPISGHDNLYWYRRVMGKEIKFLLHFVKESKQDESGMPNNRFLAERTGGTYSTLKVQPAELEDSGVYFCASSQEILAAEAFFGQGTRLTVV.

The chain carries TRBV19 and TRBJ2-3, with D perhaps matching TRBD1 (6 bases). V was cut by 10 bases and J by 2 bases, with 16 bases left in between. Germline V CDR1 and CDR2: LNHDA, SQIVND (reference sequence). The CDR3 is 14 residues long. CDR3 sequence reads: CATQPGHNTDTQYF. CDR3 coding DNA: TGTGCCACCCAACCGGGACACAACACAGATACGCAGTATTTT. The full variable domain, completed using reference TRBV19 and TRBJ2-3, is DGGITQSPKYLFRKEGQNVTLSCEQNLNHDAMYWYRQDPGQGLRLIYYSQIVNDFQKGDIAEGYSVSREKKESFPLTVTSAQKNPTAFYLCATQPGHNTDTQYFGPGTRLTVL.

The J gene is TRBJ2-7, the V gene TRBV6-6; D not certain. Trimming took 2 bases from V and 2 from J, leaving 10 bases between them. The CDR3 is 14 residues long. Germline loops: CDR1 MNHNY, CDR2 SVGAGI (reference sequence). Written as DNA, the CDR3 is TGTGCCAGCAGTTACGGACCCTCAACCTACGAGCAGTACTTC. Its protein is CASSYGPSTYEQYF.

The CDR3 protein is CASTGTGSYEQYF. The CDR3 DNA sequence: TGTGCCAGTACCGGGACAGGGAGTTACGAGCAGTACTTC. The chain recombines TRBV25-1 with TRBJ2-7; TRBD1 aligns across 9 bases. J lost 4 bases, V lost 9 bases, and 7 bases had no gene match. The CDR3 is made up of 13 amino acids. CDR1 is MGHDK, CDR2 SYGVNS, per germline.

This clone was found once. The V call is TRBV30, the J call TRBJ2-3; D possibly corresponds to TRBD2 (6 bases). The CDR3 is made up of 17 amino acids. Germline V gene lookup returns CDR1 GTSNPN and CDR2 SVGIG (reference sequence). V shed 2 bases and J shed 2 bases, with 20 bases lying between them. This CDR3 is CAWSLGVLAEATDTQYF. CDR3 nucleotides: TGTGCCTGGAGTCTTGGGGTATTAGCGGAAGCCACAGATACGCAGTATTTT.

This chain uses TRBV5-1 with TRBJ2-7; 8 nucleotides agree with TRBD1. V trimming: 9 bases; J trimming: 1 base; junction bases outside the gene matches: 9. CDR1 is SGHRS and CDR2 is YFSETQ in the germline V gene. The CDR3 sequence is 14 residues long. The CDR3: CATSRGPGSYEQYF. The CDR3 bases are TGCGCCACTTCCAGGGGGCCGGGTTCCTACGAGCAGTACTTC.

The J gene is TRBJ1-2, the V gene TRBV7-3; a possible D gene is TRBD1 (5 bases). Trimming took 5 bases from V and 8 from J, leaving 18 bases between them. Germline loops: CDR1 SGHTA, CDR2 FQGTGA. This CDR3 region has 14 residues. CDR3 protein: CASSPGVGPFGYTF. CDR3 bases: TGTGCCAGCAGCCCAGGAGTGGGACCCTTCGGCTACACCTTC.

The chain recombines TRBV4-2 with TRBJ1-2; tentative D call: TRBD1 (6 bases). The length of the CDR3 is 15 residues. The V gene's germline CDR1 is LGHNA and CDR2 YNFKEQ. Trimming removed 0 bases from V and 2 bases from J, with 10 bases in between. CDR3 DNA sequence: TGTGCCAGCAGCCAAGACAGGGGAGGGAACTATGGCTACACCTTC. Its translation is CASSQDRGGNYGYTF.

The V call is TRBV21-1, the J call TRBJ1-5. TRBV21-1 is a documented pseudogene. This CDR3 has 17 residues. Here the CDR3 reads CASSNHGKRNFHQPQHF. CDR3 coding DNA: TGTGCCAGCAGCAACCACGGCAAGAGGAATTTCCATCAGCCCCAGCATTTT.

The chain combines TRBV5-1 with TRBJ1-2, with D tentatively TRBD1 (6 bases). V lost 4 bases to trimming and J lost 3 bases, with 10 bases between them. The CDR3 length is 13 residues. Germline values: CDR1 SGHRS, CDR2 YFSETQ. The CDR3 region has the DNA TGCGCCAGCAGCGTACAGGGTGACTATGGCTACACCTTC. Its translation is CASSVQGDYGYTF.

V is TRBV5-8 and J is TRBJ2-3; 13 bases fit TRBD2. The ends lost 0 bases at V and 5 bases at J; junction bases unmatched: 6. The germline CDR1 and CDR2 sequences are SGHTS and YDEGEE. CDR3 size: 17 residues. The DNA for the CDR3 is TGTGCCAGCAGCTTGGGACTAGCGGGGGGCCGGAGAGATACGCAGTATTTT. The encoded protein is CASSLGLAGGRRDTQYF.

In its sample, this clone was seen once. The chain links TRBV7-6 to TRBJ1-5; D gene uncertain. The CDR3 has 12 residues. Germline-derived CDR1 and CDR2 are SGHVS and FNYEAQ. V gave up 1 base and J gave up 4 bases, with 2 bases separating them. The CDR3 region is CASSLENQPQHF. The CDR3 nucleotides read TGTGCCAGCAGCTTAGAAAATCAGCCCCAGCATTTT.

CDR3 DNA sequence: TGCGCCAGCAGCCTCGGGACTAGCGGGGGATTCCTTCGCCCGTCTAGCACAGATACGCAGTATTTT. Translating gives CASSLGTSGGFLRPSSTDTQYF. The rearrangement uses TRBV4-3 and TRBJ2-3, with TRBD2 matching 14 bases. The CDR3 consists of 22 residues. In germline, CDR1 is LGHNA, CDR2 YSLEER. The V segment lost 4 bases and the J segment 0 bases; nucleotides outside the gene matches: 18.

CDR3 amino acids: CASSFLGGRYNEQFF. The CDR3, as DNA: TGTGCCAGCAGCTTCCTGGGGGGAAGATACAATGAGCAGTTCTTC. The rearrangement joins TRBV7-3 to TRBJ2-1; maybe TRBD2 (6 bases). Germline CDR1 reads SGHTA; CDR2 reads FQGTGA. The CDR3 is made up of 15 amino acids. Trimming removed 3 bases at V and 4 bases at J, with 13 bases between.

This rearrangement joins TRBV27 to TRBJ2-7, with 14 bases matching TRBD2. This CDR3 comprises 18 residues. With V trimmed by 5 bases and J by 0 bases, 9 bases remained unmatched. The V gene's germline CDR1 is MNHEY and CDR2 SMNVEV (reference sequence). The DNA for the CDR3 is TGTGCCAGCAGTCCGAGACTAGCGGGAGGGCCGTACTCCTACGAGCAGTACTTC. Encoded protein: CASSPRLAGGPYSYEQYF.

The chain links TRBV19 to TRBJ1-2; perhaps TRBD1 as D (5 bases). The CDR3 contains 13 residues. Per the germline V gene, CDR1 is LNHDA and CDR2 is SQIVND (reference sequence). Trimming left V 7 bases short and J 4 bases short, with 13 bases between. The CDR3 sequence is CASKSPGSYGYTF. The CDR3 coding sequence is TGTGCCAGTAAATCCCCAGGGTCCTATGGCTACACCTTC.